The entry that follows covers one TCR beta chain sequence. The data originate from a study of patients and donors after allogeneic stem cell transplantation. The V end was cut by 2 bases, the J end by 6 bases, with 12 bases between. The CDR3 spans 13 residues. Germline V gene lookup returns CDR1 SGHRS and CDR2 YFSETQ. TCRdb re-called the RT-PCR reads through MiXCR, storing one row per CDR3 protein. The sample consists of about 410,000 distinct CDR3 sequences, 15% to 20% of them appearing once. The sequenced material came from blood, either unsorted or a sorted T cell fraction (not recorded which). The sequence was collected from a human donor who was either an allogeneic HSCT recipient or a stem cell or donor lymphocyte infusion donor (not recorded which). It is not recorded whose cells these are; they may come from a transplant donor. The J gene is TRBJ2-7, the V gene TRBV5-1; D possibly corresponds to TRBD1 (5 bases). CDR3 sequence: CASSFAGIGEQYF. CDR3 sequence (DNA): TGCGCCAGCAGCTTTGCAGGGATTGGCGAGCAGTACTTC.